These 7 T cell receptor beta chains share one sample of origin, sequenced in a study of blood T cells in healthy people across ages. Together with a sample-barcoded 5' primer, a J-beta primer mix was included in a second PCR lasting 7 to 11 cycles. One entry per CDR3 protein, called by TCRdb with MiXCR from the 5' RACE reads. The sample records hundreds of thousands of distinct CDR3 sequences, roughly 53% being singletons. The sequencing sample was made of blood. Receptors originate from a man of 80 years or more in good health.

This rearrangement joins TRBV2 to TRBJ2-5; 8 bases match TRBD2. The junction had 17 bases not matched to a gene; V was cut back by 9 bases and J by 5 bases. Germline-derived CDR1 and CDR2 are SNHLY and FYNNEI. The CDR3 contains 16 residues. The CDR3 bases are TGTGCCAGTCGGGGGAGCGGGAGAGTAATGGGGGAGACCCAGTACTTC. This sequence encodes CASRGSGRVMGETQYF.

The chain employs TRBV7-2 and TRBJ1-1; TRBD1 might be the D (6 bases). CDR1 and CDR2 from the germline V gene are SGHTA and FQGNSA. The CDR3 is made up of 12 amino acids. With 11 bases removed from V and 1 base from J, the gap between germline ends came to 11 bases. CDR3 loop: CASGQPNTEAFF. The CDR3 DNA sequence: TGTGCCTCCGGACAGCCGAACACTGAAGCTTTCTTT.

V gene TRBV18 combines with J gene TRBJ2-7, with 8 nucleotides matching TRBD1. V dropped 1 base and J dropped 0; count of bases not matched to a gene: 8. The CDR3 covers 17 residues. Looked up from germline, CDR1 is KGHSH and CDR2 is LQKENI. The CDR3 DNA sequence: TGTGCCAGCTCACCACTTATGACAGGGGCCCTCTCCTACGAGCAGTACTTC. Translated, it gives CASSPLMTGALSYEQYF.

Regarding this clonotype: One end of the junction is discordant with germline, which a read error may explain. The CDR3 is CASSLEGAGSCEQYF. The CDR3 region has the DNA TGTGCCAGCAGCCTAGAGGGGGCGGGCTCCTGCGAGCAGTACTTC. This sequence joins TRBV4-2 and TRBJ2-4; 7 nucleotides align to TRBD1. The J call is in doubt because the DNA end fits TRBJ2-7 better. This CDR3 has 15 amino acids. Germline CDR1 LGHNA, CDR2 YNFKEQ.

This sequence joins TRBV7-2 and TRBJ1-4, with D maybe TRBD1 (5 bases). The CDR3 contains 14 residues. Germline loops: CDR1 SGHTA, CDR2 FQGNSA. Trimming removed 5 bases at V and 0 bases at J, with 7 bases between. The CDR3 DNA is TGTGCCAGCAGCGGGGGGGCAACTAATGAAAAACTGTTTTTT. Translated: CASSGGATNEKLFF.

This chain uses TRBV3-1 with TRBJ1-2; D gene unclear. Trimming left V 3 bases short and J 4 bases short, with 9 bases between. The CDR3 loop spans 13 amino acids. Germline CDR1 and CDR2: LGHDT and YNNKEL (reference sequence). The CDR3 DNA reads TGTGCCAGCAGCCAGGGCCTGTCCTATGGCTACACCTTC. The encoded protein is CASSQGLSYGYTF.

This clonotype was seen more than once but under ten times. V gene TRBV12-3 or TRBV12-4 combines with J gene TRBJ2-1; maybe TRBD2 (5 bases). This CDR3 comprises 14 residues. Between the trimmed V and J ends, which lost 2 bases and 2 bases, there was a span of 7 bases. The CDR3 DNA is TGTGCCAGCAGTTTAACGGAGGCCTACAATGAGCAGTTCTTC. Translation gives CASSLTEAYNEQFF.